This TCR beta chain was retrieved from a study of T cell repertoires in cytomegalovirus infection. TCRdb reanalysed the reads using MiXCR and keeps one entry per CDR3 protein. The repertoire includes approximately 500,000 distinct CDR3 sequences, approximately 15% of them detected once, and around 25% sits in the top ten. This clonotype was counted many times. CDR3 length equals 16 residues. V shed 4 bases and J 8 bases; nucleotides not matched to a gene: 12. Germline V lookup: CDR1 SGHDN, CDR2 FVKESK. The source of this sequence is a human donor in good health (CMV status not recorded). Some clones in this sample may be carry-over from other donors' samples. Material for sequencing was CD8+ T cells from PBMCs. The chain is built from TRBV14 and TRBJ1-4; 8 bases match TRBD1. The CDR3 bases are TGTGCCAGCAGCCCGGACGCAGGGGGCCTCGGGGAAAAACTGTTTTTT. Its protein is CASSPDAGGLGEKLFF.